This T cell receptor (beta chain) stems from a study of blood T cell repertoires in COVID-19. TCRdb keeps only in-frame clones here, not all; method: immunoSEQ multiplex PCR. The sample includes just under 350,000 clones, around 83% of them seen just once. This CDR3 is 14 amino acids long. In germline, CDR1 is MNHEY, CDR2 SVGAGI. V was shortened by 10 bases and J by 0 bases, with 15 bases between the two germline ends. Sequenced: peripheral blood. V usage is TRBV6-5 and J usage is TRBJ1-1; D perhaps matches TRBD1 (6 bases). This receptor was identified in a man aged 30-40 years with active or convalescent COVID-19. In nucleotides, the CDR3 is TGTGCCACCTCCTCCGGGACACTGAACACTGAAGCTTTCTTT. Its translation: CATSSGTLNTEAFF.